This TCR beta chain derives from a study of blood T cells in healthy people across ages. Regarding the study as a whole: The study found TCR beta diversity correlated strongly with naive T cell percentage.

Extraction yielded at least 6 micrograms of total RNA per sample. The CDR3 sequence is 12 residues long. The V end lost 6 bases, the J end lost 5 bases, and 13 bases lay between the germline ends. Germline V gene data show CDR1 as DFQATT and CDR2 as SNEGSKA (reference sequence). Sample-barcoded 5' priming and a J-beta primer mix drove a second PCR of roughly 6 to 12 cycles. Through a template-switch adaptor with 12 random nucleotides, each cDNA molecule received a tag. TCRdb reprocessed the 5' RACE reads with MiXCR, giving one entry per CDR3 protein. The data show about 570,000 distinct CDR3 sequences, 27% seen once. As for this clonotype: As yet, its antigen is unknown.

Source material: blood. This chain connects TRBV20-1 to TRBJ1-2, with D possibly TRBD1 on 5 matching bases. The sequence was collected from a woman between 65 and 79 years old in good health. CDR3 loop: CSASTVSYGYTF. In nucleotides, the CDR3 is TGCAGTGCCTCGACAGTTTCTTATGGCTACACCTTC.